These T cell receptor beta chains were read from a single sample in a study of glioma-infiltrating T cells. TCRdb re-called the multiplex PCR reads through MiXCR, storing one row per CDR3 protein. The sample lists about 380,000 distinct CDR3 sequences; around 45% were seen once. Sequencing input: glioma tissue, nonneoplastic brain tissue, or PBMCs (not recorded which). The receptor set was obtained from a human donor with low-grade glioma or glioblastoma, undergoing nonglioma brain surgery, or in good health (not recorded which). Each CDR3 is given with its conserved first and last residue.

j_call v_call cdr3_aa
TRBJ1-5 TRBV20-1 CSAHTRDRGNQPQHF
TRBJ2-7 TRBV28 CASSLGPREQYF
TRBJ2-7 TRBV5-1 CASSLAYRPGTYEQYF
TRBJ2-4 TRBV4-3 CASSQDLGQVGAKNIQYF
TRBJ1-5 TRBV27 CASSLRADGNQPQHF
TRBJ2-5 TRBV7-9 CASWAHRGQETQYF
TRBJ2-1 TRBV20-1 CSTPGDRGYNEQFF
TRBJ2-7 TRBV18 CASSPTGTGYGEQYF
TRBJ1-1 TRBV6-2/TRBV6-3 CASSSRTALNTEAFF
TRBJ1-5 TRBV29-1 CSVAGSLSEPQHF
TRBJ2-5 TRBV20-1 CSADRETQYF
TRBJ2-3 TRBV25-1 CASSEYASGGSSPDTQYF
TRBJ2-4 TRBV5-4 CASSLEGLADIQYF
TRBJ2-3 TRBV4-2 CASSAGGSEDTDTQYF
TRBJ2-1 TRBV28 CASSPYPGTRSSYNEQFF
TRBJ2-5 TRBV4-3 CASSQEGQGRTQYF
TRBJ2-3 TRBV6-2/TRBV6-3 CASSYRGLAGSTDTQYF
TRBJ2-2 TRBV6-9 CDSGYRDRGTGELFF
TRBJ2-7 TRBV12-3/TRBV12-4 CASSPPGGYYEQYF
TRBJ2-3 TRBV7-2 CASSLGDRGRTDTQYF
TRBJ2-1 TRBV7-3 CASSFFDGSNEQFF
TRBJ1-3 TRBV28 CASSFYQTGGYSGNTIYF
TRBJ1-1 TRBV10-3 CAISEEGLNTEAFF
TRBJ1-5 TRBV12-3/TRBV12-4 CVSSLWQDNQPQHF
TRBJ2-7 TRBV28 CASSLELSISTATSYEQCF
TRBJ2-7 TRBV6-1 CAISQTGKYEQYF
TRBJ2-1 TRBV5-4 CASRSAPGRASMSSYNEQFF
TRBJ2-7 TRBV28 CASSPIHGTSGSPGIYEQYF
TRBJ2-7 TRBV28 CASSFGVGYEQYF
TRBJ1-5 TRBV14 CASSQDSRRYTHQPRHF
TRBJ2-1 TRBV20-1 CSARGGWPYNEQFF
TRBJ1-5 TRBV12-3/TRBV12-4 CASRPGGMSRSNQPQHF
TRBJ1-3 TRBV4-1 CASSRTGGNTIYF
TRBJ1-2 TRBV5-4 CASSRRQAWGYTF
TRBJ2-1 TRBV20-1 CSSMPPGVDEQFF
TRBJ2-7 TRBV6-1 CASSQRDFRKYF
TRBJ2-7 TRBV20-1 CSAKVSAGPTGNEQYF
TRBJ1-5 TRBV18 CASSSGGGLGQPQHF
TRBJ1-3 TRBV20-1 CSAPGGADPRGTIYF
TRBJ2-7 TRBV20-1 CSASASAFYEQYF
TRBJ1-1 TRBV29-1 CSVRWREAFF
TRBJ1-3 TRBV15 CATSVQGPRDTIYF
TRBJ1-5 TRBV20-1 CSAPRRGDYNQPQHF
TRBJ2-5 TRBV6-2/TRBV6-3 CASAPLGRGQETQYF
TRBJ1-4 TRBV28 CASNTGGTANEKLFF
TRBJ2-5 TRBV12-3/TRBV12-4 CASSLEGTSGETQYF
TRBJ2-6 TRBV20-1 CSARSGTPSGANVLTF